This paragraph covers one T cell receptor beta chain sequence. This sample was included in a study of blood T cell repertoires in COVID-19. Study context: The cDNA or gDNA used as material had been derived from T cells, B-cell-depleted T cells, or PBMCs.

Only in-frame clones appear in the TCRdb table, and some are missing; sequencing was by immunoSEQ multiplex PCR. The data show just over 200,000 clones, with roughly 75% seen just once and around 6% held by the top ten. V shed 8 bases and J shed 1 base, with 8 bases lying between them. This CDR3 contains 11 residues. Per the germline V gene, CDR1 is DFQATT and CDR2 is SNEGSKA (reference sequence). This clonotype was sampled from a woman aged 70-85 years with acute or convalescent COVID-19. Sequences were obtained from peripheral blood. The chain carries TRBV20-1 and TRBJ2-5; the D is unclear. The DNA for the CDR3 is TGCAGTCTACGGGTCCAAGAGACCCAGTACTTC. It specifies CSLRVQETQYF.